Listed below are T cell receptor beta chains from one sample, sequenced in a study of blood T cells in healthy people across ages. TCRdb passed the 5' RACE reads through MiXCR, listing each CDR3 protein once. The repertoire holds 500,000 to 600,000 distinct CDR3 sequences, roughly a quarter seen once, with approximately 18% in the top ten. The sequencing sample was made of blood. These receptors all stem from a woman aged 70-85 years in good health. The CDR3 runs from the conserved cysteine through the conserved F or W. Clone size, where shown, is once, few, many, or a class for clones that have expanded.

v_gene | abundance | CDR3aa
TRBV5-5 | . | CASSRGAEKTQHF
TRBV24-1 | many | CATSDNLAGGRRLNEQFF
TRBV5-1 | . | CASSLVGSWETQYF
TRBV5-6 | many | CASSQGHRVGQPQHF
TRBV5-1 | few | CASSSGGYSNQPQHF
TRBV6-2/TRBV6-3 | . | CASNTRLLAGENHGELFF
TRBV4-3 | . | CASSQGTGDLRGDTQYF
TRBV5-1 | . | CASSLGGQGATQETQYF
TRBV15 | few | CATTPGRGDYGYTF
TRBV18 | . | CANYIGQGGYGYTF
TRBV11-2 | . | CASGWGGLNTIYF
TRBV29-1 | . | CSVEDLQGKNTDTQYF
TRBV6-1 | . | CASSPRLAGGNTDTQYF
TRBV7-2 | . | CASSLVPSGGRLYNEQFF
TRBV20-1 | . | CSARDRGNTEAFF
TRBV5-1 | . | CASSRLQGPDTQYF
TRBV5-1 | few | CASSSVPGAADTQYF
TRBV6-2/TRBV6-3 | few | CASSRGGASNEQFF
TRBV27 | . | CASSRFTPSSGNTIYF
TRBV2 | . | CASSGLGRASSYNEQFF
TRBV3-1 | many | CASSQADSGYTF
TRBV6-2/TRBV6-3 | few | CASGNRESLYGYTF
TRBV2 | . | CASSFDRGRNTEAFF
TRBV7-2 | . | CASSLALAGGHRTQYF
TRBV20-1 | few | CSGRQFRSGDRYNEQFF
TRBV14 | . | CASSVARAAIQYF
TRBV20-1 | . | CSASQEETQYF
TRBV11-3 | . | CASSPMSASNTEAFF
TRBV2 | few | CASSPTGSEQYF
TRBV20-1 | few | CSAPPDRGGYTF
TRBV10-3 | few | CAMNGRDVGRMTGELFF
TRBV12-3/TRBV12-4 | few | CASGSGRGRGETQYF
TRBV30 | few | CASQVGGAGNTIYF
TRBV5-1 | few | CASSLSGGDYNEQFF
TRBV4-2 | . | CASSPRVAGGEETQYF
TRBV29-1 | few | CSVEEGPSTDTQYF
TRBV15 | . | CATSRGANEETQYF
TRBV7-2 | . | CASSLEGLAGRETQYF
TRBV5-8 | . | CASSSPWHAGSTDTQYF
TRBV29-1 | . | CSVDQGTGELFF
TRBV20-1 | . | CSARPARKGQEGETQYF
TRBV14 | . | CASSPPYGDTQYF
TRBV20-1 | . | CSVPAAGSDEQFF
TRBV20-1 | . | CSARVGTGRPANQPQHF
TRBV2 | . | CASRGAVEQYF